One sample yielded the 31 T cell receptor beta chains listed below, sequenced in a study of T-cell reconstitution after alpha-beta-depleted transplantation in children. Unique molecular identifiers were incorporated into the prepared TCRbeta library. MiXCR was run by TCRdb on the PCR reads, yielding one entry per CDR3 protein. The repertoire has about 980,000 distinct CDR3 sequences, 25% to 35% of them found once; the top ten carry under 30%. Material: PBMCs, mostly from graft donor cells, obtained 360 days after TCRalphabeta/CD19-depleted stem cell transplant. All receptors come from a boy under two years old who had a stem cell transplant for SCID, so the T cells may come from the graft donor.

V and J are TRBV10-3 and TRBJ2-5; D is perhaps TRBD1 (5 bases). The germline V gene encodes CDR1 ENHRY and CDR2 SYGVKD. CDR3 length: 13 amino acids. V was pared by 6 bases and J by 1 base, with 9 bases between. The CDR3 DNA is TGTGCCATCAGGGACACGATCCAAGAGACCCAGTACTTC. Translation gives CAIRDTIQETQYF.

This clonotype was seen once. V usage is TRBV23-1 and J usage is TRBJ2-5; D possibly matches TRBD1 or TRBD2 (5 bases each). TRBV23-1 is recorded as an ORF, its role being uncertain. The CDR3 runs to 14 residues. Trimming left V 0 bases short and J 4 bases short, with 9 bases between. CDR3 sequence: CASSQSWGRETQYF. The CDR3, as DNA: TGCGCCAGCAGTCAATCGTGGGGGAGAGAGACCCAGTACTTC.

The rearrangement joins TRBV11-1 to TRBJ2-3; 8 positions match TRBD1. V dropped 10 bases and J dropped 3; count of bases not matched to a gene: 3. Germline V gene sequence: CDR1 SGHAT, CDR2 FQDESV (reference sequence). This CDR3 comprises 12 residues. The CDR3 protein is CATDRVTDTQYF. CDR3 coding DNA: TGTGCCACGGACAGGGTGACAGATACGCAGTATTTT.

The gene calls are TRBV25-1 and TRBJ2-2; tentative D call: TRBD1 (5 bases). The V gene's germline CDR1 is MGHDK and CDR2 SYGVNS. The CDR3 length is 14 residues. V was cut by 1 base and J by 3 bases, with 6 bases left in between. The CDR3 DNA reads TGTGCCAGCAGTGAATGGGGCCACACCGGGGAGCTGTTTTTT. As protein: CASSEWGHTGELFF. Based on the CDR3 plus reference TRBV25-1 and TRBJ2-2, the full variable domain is EADIYQTPRYLVIGTGKKITLECSQTMGHDKMYWYQQDPGMELHLIHYSYGVNSTEKGDLSSESTVSRIRTEHFPLTLESARPSHTSQYLCASSEWGHTGELFFGEGSRLTVL.

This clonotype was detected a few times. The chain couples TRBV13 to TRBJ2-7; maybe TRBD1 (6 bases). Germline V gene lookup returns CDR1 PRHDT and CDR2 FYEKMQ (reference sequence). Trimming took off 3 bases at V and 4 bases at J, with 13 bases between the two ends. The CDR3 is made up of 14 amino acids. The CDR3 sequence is CASSFRGGMYEQYF. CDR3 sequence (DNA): TGTGCCAGCAGCTTTCGAGGGGGAATGTACGAGCAGTACTTC.

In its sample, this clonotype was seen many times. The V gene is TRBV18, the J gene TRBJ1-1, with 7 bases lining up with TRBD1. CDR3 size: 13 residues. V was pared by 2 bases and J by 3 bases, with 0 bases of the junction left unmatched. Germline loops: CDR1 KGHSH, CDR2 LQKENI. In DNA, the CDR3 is TGTGCCAGCTCACCAGACAGGGACACTGAAGCTTTCTTT. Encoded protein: CASSPDRDTEAFF.

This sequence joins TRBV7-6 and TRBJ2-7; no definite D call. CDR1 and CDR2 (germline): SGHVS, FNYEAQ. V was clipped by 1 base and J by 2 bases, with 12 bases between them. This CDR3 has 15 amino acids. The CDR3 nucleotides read TGTGCCAGCAGCTTAGGTGGGCAGCAAGCCTACGAGCAGTACTTC. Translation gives CASSLGGQQAYEQYF.

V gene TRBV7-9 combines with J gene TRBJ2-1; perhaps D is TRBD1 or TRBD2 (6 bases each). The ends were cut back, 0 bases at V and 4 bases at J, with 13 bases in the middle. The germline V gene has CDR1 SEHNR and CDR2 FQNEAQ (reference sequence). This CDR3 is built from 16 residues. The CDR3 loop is CASSLAGGIGYNEQFF. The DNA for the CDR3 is TGTGCCAGCAGCTTAGCGGGGGGCATCGGATACAATGAGCAGTTCTTC.

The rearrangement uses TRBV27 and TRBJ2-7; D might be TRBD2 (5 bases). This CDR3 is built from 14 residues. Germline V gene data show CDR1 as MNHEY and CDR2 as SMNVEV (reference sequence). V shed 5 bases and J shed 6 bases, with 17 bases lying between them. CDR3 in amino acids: CASSSRVGGSEQYF. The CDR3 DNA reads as TGTGCCAGCAGTAGTCGGGTTGGAGGTTCCGAGCAGTACTTC.

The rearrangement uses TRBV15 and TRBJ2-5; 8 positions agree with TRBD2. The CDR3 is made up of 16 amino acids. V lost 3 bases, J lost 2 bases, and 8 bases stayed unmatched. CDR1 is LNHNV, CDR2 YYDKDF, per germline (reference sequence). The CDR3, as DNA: TGTGCCACCAGCAGGTTGACCGGGACTAGGCAAGAGACCCAGTACTTC. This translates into CATSRLTGTRQETQYF.

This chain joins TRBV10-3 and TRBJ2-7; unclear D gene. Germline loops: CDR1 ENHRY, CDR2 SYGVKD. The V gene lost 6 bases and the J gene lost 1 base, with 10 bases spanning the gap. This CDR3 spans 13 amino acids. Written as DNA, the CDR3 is TGTGCCATCAGGCTGGACGGATCCTACGAGCAGTACTTC. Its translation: CAIRLDGSYEQYF.

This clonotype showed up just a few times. The CDR3 sequence: CSARSIGHNSNQPQHF. For the CDR3, the DNA is TGCAGTGCTAGATCAATCGGACATAATAGCAATCAGCCCCAGCATTTT. The chain is built from TRBV20-1 and TRBJ1-5, with D maybe TRBD1 (5 bases). CDR3 length equals 16 residues. The V gene's germline CDR1 is DFQATT and CDR2 SNEGSKA (reference sequence). V lost 2 bases, J lost 0 bases, and 14 bases lay in between.

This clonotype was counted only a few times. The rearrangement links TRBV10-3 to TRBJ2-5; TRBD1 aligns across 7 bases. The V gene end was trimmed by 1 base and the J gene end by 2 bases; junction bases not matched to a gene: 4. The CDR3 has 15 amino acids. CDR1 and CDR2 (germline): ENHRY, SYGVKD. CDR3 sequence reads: CAISEWGTAQETQYF. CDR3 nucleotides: TGTGCCATCAGTGAGTGGGGGACAGCTCAAGAGACCCAGTACTTC.

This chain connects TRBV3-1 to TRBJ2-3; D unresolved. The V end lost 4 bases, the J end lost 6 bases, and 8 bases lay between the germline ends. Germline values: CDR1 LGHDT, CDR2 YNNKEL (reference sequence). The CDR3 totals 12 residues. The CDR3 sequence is CASSLHRDTQYF. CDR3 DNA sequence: TGTGCCAGCAGCCTGCACCGGGATACGCAGTATTTT.

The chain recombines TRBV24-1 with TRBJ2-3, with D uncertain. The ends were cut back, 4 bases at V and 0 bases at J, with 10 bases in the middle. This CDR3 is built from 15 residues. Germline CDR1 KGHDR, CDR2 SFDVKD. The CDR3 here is CATSEARISTDTQYF. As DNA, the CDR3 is TGTGCCACCAGTGAGGCCCGGATAAGCACAGATACGCAGTATTTT.

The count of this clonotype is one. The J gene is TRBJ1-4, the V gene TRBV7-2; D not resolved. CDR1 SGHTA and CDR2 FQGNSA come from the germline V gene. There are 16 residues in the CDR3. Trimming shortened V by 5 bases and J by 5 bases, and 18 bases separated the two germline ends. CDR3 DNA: TGTGCCAGCAGCCCCTGGGGAGTCGGGGTGAATGAAAAACTGTTTTTT. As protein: CASSPWGVGVNEKLFF. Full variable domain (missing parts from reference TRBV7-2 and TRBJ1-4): GAGVSQSPSNKVTEKGKDVELRCDPISGHTALYWYRQSLGQGLEFLIYFQGNSAPDKSGLPSDRFSAERTGGSVSTLTIQRTQQEDSAVYLCASSPWGVGVNEKLFFGSGTQLSVL.

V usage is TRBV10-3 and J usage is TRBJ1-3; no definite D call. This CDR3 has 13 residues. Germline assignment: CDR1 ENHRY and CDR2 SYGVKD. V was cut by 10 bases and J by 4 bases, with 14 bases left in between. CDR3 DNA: TGTGCCACCCGTGGGAGTCTGGGAAACACCATATATTTT. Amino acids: CATRGSLGNTIYF.

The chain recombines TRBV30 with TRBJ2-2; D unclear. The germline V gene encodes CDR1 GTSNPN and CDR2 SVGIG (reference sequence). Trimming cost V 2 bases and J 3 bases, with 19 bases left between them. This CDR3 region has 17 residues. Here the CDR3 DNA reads TGTGCCTGGAGTACCCCCAGCATAATTATCCACACCGGGGAGCTGTTTTTT. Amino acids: CAWSTPSIIIHTGELFF.

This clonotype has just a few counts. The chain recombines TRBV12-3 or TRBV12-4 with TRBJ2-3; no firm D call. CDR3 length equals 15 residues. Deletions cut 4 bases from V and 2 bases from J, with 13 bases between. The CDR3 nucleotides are TGTGCCAGCAGTTCCATAAGGGCCGCCACAGATACGCAGTATTTT. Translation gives CASSSIRAATDTQYF.

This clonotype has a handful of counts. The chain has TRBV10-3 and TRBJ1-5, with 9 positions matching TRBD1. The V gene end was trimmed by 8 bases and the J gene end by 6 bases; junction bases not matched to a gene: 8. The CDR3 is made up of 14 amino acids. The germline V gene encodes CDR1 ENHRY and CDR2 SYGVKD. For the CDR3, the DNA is TGTGCCATCCGGGACAGGGCCTTCGGTCAGCCCCAGCATTTT. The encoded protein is CAIRDRAFGQPQHF.

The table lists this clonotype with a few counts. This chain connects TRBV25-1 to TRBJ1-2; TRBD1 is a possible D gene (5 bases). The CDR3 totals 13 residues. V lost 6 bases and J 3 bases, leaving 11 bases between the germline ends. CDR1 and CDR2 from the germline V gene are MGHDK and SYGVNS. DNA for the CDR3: TGTGCCAGCAGAGACACAGGCTACTATGGCTACACCTTC. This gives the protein CASRDTGYYGYTF.

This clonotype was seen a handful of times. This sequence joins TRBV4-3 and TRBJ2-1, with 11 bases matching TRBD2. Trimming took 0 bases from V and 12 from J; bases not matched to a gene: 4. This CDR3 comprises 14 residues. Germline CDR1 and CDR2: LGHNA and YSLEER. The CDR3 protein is CASSQEGLAGGQFF. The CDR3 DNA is TGCGCCAGCAGCCAAGAAGGGCTAGCGGGGGGGCAGTTCTTC.

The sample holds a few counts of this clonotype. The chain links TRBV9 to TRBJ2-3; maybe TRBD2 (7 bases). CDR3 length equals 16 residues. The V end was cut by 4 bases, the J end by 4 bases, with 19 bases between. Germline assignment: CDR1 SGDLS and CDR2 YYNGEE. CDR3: CASSLSSGGPSDTQYF. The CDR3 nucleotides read TGTGCCAGCAGCCTAAGTTCCGGGGGGCCCTCAGATACGCAGTATTTT.

CDR3 coding DNA: TGTGCCAGCAGTTTGGGTTATGGCGGGGAGCTGTTTTTT. Translation: CASSLGYGGELFF. The chain joins TRBV6-2 or TRBV6-3 to TRBJ2-2; no firm D call. Germline V gene data show CDR1 as MNHEY and CDR2 as SVGEGT. Trimming removed 4 bases at V and 7 bases at J, with 10 bases between. This CDR3 is 13 amino acids long.

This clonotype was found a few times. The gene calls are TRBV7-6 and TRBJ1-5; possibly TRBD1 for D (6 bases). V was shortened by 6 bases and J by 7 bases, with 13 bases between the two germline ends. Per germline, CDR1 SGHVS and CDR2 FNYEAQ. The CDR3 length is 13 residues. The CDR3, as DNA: TGTGCCAGCAGGGCACAGGGATCCCAGCCCCAGCATTTT. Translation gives CASRAQGSQPQHF. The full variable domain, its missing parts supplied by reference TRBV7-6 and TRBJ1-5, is GAGVSQSPRYKVTKRGQDVALRCDPISGHVSLYWYRQALGQGPEFLTYFNYEAQQDKSGLPNDRFSAERPEGSISTLTIQRTEQRDSAMYRCASRAQGSQPQHFGDGTRLSIL.

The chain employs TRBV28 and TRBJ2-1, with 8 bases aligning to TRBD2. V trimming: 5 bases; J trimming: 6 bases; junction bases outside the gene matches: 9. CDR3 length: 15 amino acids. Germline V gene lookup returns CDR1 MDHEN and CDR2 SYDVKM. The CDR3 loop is CASSGTSGRINEQFF. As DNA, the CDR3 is TGTGCCAGCAGTGGTACTAGCGGCCGAATCAATGAGCAGTTCTTC.

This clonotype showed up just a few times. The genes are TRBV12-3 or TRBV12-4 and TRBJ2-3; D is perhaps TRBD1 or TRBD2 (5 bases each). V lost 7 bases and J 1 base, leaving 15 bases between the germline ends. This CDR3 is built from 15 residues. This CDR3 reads CASNPSGPGTDTQYF. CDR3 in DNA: TGTGCCAGCAATCCCTCGGGGCCCGGCACAGATACGCAGTATTTT.

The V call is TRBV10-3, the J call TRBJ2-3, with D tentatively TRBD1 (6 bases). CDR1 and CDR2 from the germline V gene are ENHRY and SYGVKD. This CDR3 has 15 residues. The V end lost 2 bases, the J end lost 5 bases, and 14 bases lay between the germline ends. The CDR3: CAISEVGRGQDTQYF. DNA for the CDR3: TGTGCCATCAGTGAGGTCGGACGGGGACAAGATACGCAGTATTTT.

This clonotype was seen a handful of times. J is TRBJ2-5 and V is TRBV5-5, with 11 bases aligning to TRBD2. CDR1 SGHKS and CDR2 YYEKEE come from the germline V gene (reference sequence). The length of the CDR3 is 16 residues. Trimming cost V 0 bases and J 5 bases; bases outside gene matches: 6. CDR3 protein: CASSLEVAGGRETQYF. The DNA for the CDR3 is TGTGCCAGCAGCTTGGAAGTAGCGGGGGGGCGGGAGACCCAGTACTTC.

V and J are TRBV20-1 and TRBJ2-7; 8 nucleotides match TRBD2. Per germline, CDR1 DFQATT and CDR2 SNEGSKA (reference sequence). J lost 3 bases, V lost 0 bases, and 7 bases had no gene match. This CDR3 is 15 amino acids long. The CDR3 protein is CSARDGRGAGYEQYF. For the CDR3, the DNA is TGCAGTGCTAGAGATGGGCGGGGGGCTGGCTACGAGCAGTACTTC.

For the CDR3, the DNA is TGCAGTGCTAGAAGGACAGGGGTAAACACCGGGGAGCTGTTTTTT. This sequence encodes CSARRTGVNTGELFF. The chain carries TRBV20-1 and TRBJ2-2; 9 nucleotides match TRBD1. The CDR3 is 15 residues long. Germline loops: CDR1 DFQATT, CDR2 SNEGSKA (reference sequence). The V and J ends lost 2 bases and 2 bases, in that order; junction bases with no gene match: 3.